This passage covers 18 T cell receptor beta chains from one sample sequenced in a study of memory CD4+ T cells and cytomegalovirus serostatus. Sequenced by immunoSEQ multiplex PCR; TCRdb stores in-frame clones only, minus some. In the table there are 54,000 or so clones, 81% of which are singletons. Single viable CD3+CD4+CD8-CD45RO+ cells were sorted as the memory CD4+ T cells. Source material: memory CD4+ T cells from blood. The receptors were gathered from an adult in good health and CMV-seronegative.

This clone has only one observation. V gene TRBV2 combines with J gene TRBJ1-3; the D gene is possibly TRBD1 (6 bases). Germline CDR1 SNHLY, CDR2 FYNNEI. The CDR3 consists of 14 residues. Trimming took off 7 bases at V and 4 bases at J, with 14 bases between the two ends. CDR3 coding DNA: TGTGCCAGCACCATAGGGGGTCTCGGAAACACCATATATTTT. Residues: CASTIGGLGNTIYF.

The rearrangement links TRBV5-1 to TRBJ1-4; D is possibly TRBD1 (5 bases). The CDR3 is 16 residues long. Trimming took off 0 bases at V and 2 bases at J, with 11 bases between the two ends. CDR1 SGHRS and CDR2 YFSETQ come from the germline V gene. CDR3 amino acids: CASSLDGSGTNEKLFF. CDR3 coding DNA: TGCGCCAGCAGCTTGGACGGCTCAGGGACTAATGAAAAACTGTTTTTT.

The gene calls are TRBV25-1 and TRBJ2-3; D is possibly TRBD1 or TRBD2 (5 bases each). The CDR3 is made up of 16 amino acids. The V end lost 4 bases, the J end lost 4 bases, and 18 bases lay between the germline ends. Germline lookup yields CDR1 MGHDK and CDR2 SYGVNS. CDR3 coding DNA: TGTGCCAGCAGTGCCTCCTCCTGGGGGATAGCAGATACGCAGTATTTT. Protein product: CASSASSWGIADTQYF.

The chain recombines TRBV7-9 with TRBJ1-1; TRBD1 might be the D (5 bases). Trimming took off 3 bases at V and 3 bases at J, with 14 bases between the two ends. Germline V gene data show CDR1 as SEHNR and CDR2 as FQNEAQ (reference sequence). CDR3 length: 15 amino acids. The CDR3 DNA reads TGTGCCAGCAGCTTTAGGCCAGGGACCCACACTGAAGCTTTCTTT. Its translation is CASSFRPGTHTEAFF.

The CDR3 DNA reads as TGCAGCGTTGAAGTTATGAGTTTCAATGAGCAGTTCTTC. Translating it yields CSVEVMSFNEQFF. The rearrangement uses TRBV29-1 and TRBJ2-1; D ambiguous. Looked up from germline, CDR1 is SQVTM and CDR2 is ANQGSEA. Trimming took off 1 base at V and 6 bases at J, with 10 bases between the two ends. This CDR3 comprises 13 residues.

CDR3 coding DNA: TGTGCCAGCAGTGAGTTGGTAGCGGGATTCCACGAGCAGTACTTC. It translates to CASSELVAGFHEQYF. This sequence joins TRBV6-1 and TRBJ2-7; 8 positions match TRBD2. V shed 3 bases, J shed 5 bases, and the junction held 9 bases outside the gene matches. Germline CDR1 and CDR2: MNHNS and SASEGT. This CDR3 region has 15 residues.

The chain recombines TRBV19 with TRBJ1-5, with 12 nucleotides matching TRBD1. This CDR3 has 19 residues. From germline, CDR1 is LNHDA and CDR2 SQIVND (reference sequence). V was clipped by 8 bases and J by 1 base; unmatched bases: 15. CDR3 sequence: CASSGTGGARSLSNQPQHF. The DNA of the CDR3 is TGTGCCAGTTCCGGGACAGGGGGCGCGAGGAGTTTGAGCAATCAGCCCCAGCATTTT.

In DNA, the CDR3 is TGCGCCAGCAGCTTCGCAGACCGTTATGGCTACACCTTC. Amino acids: CASSFADRYGYTF. The chain recombines TRBV5-1 with TRBJ1-2, with D unresolved. The length of the CDR3 is 13 residues. Germline CDR1 is SGHRS and CDR2 is YFSETQ. Trimming left V 2 bases short and J 5 bases short, with 10 bases between.

J is TRBJ1-1 and V is TRBV7-9; TRBD1 might be the D (5 bases). The CDR3 runs 14 residues. V lost 6 bases to trimming and J lost 4 bases, with 15 bases between them. CDR1 SEHNR and CDR2 FQNEAQ come from the germline V gene (reference sequence). The CDR3, as DNA: TGTGCCAGCAGGCAGTCGACAGAAGGCACTGAAGCTTTCTTT. This translates into CASRQSTEGTEAFF.

The rearrangement links TRBV5-1 to TRBJ2-2, with D maybe TRBD1 (5 bases). CDR3 length: 13 residues. The V gene's germline CDR1 is SGHRS and CDR2 YFSETQ. V lost 0 bases and J lost 8, with 8 bases in between. CDR3 loop: CASSLDAGGELFF. The DNA of the CDR3 is TGCGCCAGCAGCTTGGACGCAGGGGGGGAGCTGTTTTTT.

On this clone: Different DNA sequences within this sample yield the same CDR3. J is TRBJ2-2 and V is TRBV19, with 9 bases lining up with TRBD1. The trim removed 5 bases at V and 4 bases at J, leaving 5 bases unmatched. This CDR3 region has 15 residues. Germline loops: CDR1 LNHDA, CDR2 SQIVND (reference sequence). CDR3 nucleotides: TGTGCCAGTAGTCCCCAGACAGGGGGCACCGGGGAGCTGTTTTTT. Translation: CASSPQTGGTGELFF.

The V and J genes are TRBV18 and TRBJ1-3; D is undetermined. Germline values: CDR1 KGHSH, CDR2 LQKENI. V lost 4 bases and J 0 bases, leaving 13 bases between the germline ends. There are 16 residues in the CDR3. CDR3 residues: CASSQMRLASGNTIYF. The CDR3 DNA is TGTGCCAGCTCACAAATGAGGCTAGCCTCTGGAAACACCATATATTTT.

The V and J genes are TRBV13 and TRBJ1-1; 8 bases are shared with TRBD1. The length of the CDR3 is 13 residues. Unmatched junction bases numbered 3, after V lost 4 bases and J lost 5 bases. CDR1 and CDR2 from the germline V gene are PRHDT and FYEKMQ (reference sequence). DNA of the CDR3: TGTGCCAGCAGCTCACAGGGGGTTACTGAAGCTTTCTTT. This translates into CASSSQGVTEAFF.

The chain combines TRBV11-2 with TRBJ2-7; TRBD2 might be the D (5 bases). Looked up from germline, CDR1 is SGHAT and CDR2 is FQNNGV. Between the trimmed V and J ends, which lost 5 bases and 1 base, there was a span of 15 bases. The CDR3 is 15 amino acids. The DNA of the CDR3 is TGTGCCAGCAGCCTTTATTACCCGGGATCCTACGAGCAGTACTTC. It translates to CASSLYYPGSYEQYF.

The rearrangement links TRBV18 to TRBJ2-3; D remains unclear. V was shortened by 3 bases and J by 1 base, with 17 bases between the two germline ends. The CDR3 extends over 17 amino acids. The germline gives CDR1 KGHSH, CDR2 LQKENI. The CDR3 DNA reads TGTGCCAGCTCACCGAACCGGGCCCCTGGGGGCACAGATACGCAGTATTTT. This codes for CASSPNRAPGGTDTQYF.

This clone has more than one count but fewer than ten. V is TRBV13 and J is TRBJ2-4; 7 nucleotides match TRBD2. There are 16 residues in the CDR3. After removal of 5 bases from V and 6 bases from J, the junction contained 13 bases not matched to a gene. Germline-derived CDR1 and CDR2 are PRHDT and FYEKMQ (reference sequence). The CDR3 is CASSPSWGGVGNIQYF. DNA of the CDR3: TGTGCCAGCAGCCCCTCCTGGGGGGGGGTGGGAAACATTCAGTACTTC.

The J gene is TRBJ2-3, the V gene TRBV12-5, with TRBD1 matching 9 bases. Germline CDR1 LGHNT, CDR2 FRNRAP. This CDR3 has 15 amino acids. After removal of 5 bases from V and 0 bases from J, the junction contained 3 bases not matched to a gene. The CDR3 spells CASGLGTGSTDTQYF. CDR3 nucleotides: TGTGCTAGTGGTCTCGGGACAGGGAGCACAGATACGCAGTATTTT.

V gene TRBV30 combines with J gene TRBJ2-5; D is uncertain. TRBJ2-7 matches the DNA end more closely, so the J call is doubtful. This CDR3 spans 12 amino acids. Germline V CDR1 and CDR2: GTSNPN, SVGIG (reference sequence). DNA for the CDR3: TGTGCCTGGAGTAGGCAGAGATACGAGCAGTACTTC. Amino acids: CAWSRQRYEQYF.